The T cell receptor (beta chain) under discussion was sequenced for a study of T cell repertoires in cytomegalovirus infection. Study context: CMV epitopes, recently identified HLA-C-restricted and well-studied HLA-B-restricted, were used. Study-wide findings and caveats: HLA-C-restricted CMV clonotypes gave the most frequent clonotype in two of eight donors. Summed public TCR beta family frequency identified CMV carriers bearing the relevant HLA.

CDR3 size: 15 residues. CDR1 and CDR2 from the germline V gene are SGHTA and FQGNSA. Trimming cost V 5 bases and J 2 bases; bases outside gene matches: 7. Each CDR3 protein gets one entry after TCRdb re-called the reads with MiXCR. The sample lists roughly 200,000 distinct CDR3 sequences; 38% were seen once. This clonotype was seen only a few times. The antigen is unknown. The specimen was CD8+ T cells from cultured PBMCs, collected from culture after CMV antigen stimulation. The gene calls are TRBV7-2 and TRBJ2-7; the match to TRBD1 covers 9 bases. This clonotype was obtained from a human donor in good health (CMV status not recorded). Some clones in this sample may be carry-over from other donors' samples. As DNA, the CDR3 is TGTGCCAGCAGCCCTACAGGGGGCTTGGCCTACGAGCAGTACTTC. This gives the protein CASSPTGGLAYEQYF.